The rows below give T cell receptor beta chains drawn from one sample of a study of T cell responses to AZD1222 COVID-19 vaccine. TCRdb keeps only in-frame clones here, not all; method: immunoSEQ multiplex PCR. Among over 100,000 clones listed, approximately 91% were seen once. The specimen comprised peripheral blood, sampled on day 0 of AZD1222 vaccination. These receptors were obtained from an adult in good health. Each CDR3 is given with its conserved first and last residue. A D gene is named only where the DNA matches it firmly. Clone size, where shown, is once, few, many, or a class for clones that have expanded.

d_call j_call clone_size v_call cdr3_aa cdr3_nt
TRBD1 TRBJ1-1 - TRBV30 CAWRQGASTEAFF TGTGCCTGGAGACAGGGGGCGAGCACTGAAGCTTTCTTT
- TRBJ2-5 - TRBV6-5 CASSYSGTQYF TGTGCCAGCAGTTACTCAGGGACCCAGTACTTC
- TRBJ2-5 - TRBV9 CASSPRGHPGVETQYF TGTGCCAGCAGCCCACGGGGACATCCGGGAGTGGAGACCCAGTACTTC
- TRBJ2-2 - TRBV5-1 CASSLLQGRQTGELFF TGCGCCAGCAGCCTGCTACAGGGTAGGCAGACCGGGGAGCTGTTTTTT
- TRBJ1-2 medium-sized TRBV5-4 CATKGGLEYGYTF TGTGCCACAAAAGGAGGACTGGAGTATGGCTACACCTTC
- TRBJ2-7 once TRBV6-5 CATGTHYEQYF TGTGCCACCGGGACACATTACGAGCAGTACTTC
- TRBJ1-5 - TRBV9 CASSVGLGQPQHF TGTGCCAGCAGCGTTGGCCTGGGTCAGCCCCAGCATTTT
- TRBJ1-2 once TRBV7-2 CASSFKGGLNYGYTF TGTGCCAGCAGCTTTAAGGGGGGCCTTAACTATGGCTACACCTTC
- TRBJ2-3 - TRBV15 CATSSFPRAQSTDTQYF TGTGCCACCAGCAGCTTCCCCAGGGCCCAATCCACAGATACGCAGTATTTT
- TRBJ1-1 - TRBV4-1 CASSQERYRGPPSDTEAFF TGCGCCAGCAGCCAAGAACGTTACCGGGGCCCACCCTCCGACACTGAAGCTTTCTTT
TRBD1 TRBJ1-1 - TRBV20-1 CSARDQGVAFF TGCAGTGCTAGAGATCAGGGGGTGGCTTTCTTT
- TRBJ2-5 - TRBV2 CASSKTHRGFAGEETQYF TGTGCCAGCAGTAAAACCCACAGGGGGTTTGCGGGGGAAGAGACCCAGTACTTC
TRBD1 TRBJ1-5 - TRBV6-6 CASSYSPTGIQPQHF TGTGCCAGCAGTTACTCCCCGACAGGGATTCAGCCCCAGCATTTT
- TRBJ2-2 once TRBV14 CASSQDEWSFTGELFF TGTGCCAGCAGCCAAGATGAATGGAGTTTCACCGGGGAGCTGTTTTTT
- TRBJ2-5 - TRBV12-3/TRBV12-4 CASSLGLETQYF TGTGCCAGCAGTTTAGGCCTGGAGACCCAGTACTTC
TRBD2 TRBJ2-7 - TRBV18 CASSPGLAGSYEQYF TGTGCCAGCTCACCGGGACTAGCGGGGAGTTACGAGCAGTACTTC
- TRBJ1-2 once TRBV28 CASSFVNYGYTF TGTGCCAGCAGTTTTGTAAACTATGGCTACACCTTC
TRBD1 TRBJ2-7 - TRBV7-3 CASSPTGDEQYF TGTGCCAGCAGCCCGACAGGGGACGAGCAGTACTTC
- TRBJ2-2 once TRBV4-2 CASSQGDFLKPGELFF TGTGCCAGCAGCCAAGGGGACTTCCTAAAGCCCGGGGAGCTGTTTTTT
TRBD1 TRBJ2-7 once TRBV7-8 CASSLVPGQGAWEQYF TGTGCCAGCAGCTTAGTGCCGGGACAGGGGGCGTGGGAGCAGTACTTC
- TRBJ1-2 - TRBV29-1 CSVEGVQGLYTF TGCAGCGTGGAGGGGGTACAGGGCCTCTACACCTTC
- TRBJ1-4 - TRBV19 CASSMKAGPNEKLFF TGTGCCAGTAGTATGAAGGCAGGACCTAATGAAAAACTGTTTTTT
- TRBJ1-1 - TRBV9 CASSAGFMNTEAFF TGTGCCAGCAGCGCCGGGTTCATGAACACTGAAGCTTTCTTT
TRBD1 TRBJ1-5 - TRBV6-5 CASTATRGPGPQHF TGTGCCAGCACCGCGACCAGGGGGCCAGGGCCCCAGCATTTT
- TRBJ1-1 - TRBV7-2 CASSLVGGMNTEAFF TGTGCCAGCAGCTTAGTCGGGGGAATGAACACTGAAGCTTTCTTT
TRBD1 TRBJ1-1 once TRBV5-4 CASSDSKGAVWAEAFF TGTGCCAGCAGCGACAGTAAGGGGGCGGTGTGGGCTGAAGCTTTCTTT
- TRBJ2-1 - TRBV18 CASSPLLAGLSSYNEQFF TGTGCCAGCTCACCATTGCTGGCGGGGCTAAGCTCCTACAATGAGCAGTTCTTC
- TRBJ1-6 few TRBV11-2 CASSLEGYSPLHF TGTGCCAGCAGCTTAGAGGGTTACTCACCCCTCCACTTT
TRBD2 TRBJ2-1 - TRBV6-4 CASSEKRGGFQANEQFF TGTGCCAGCAGTGAAAAGCGGGGGGGCTTTCAGGCCAATGAGCAGTTCTTC
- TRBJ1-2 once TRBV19 CASSLTILEGGYTF TGTGCCAGTAGTCTCACCATCCTCGAGGGGGGCTACACCTTC
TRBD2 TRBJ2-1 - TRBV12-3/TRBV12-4 CASSGGAPNEQFF TGTGCCAGCTCCGGGGGGGCCCCCAATGAGCAGTTCTTC
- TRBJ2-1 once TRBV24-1 CATSDLSGYEQFF TGTGCCACCAGTGATTTGTCGGGGTATGAGCAGTTCTTC
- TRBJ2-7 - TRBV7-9 CASSQGQLYSYEQYF TGTGCCAGCAGTCAGGGGCAGCTTTACTCCTACGAGCAGTACTTC